The clone carrying this T cell receptor (beta chain) was observed a handful of times. The antigen is undetermined. The same CDR3 can be traced to other DNA sequences in this sample. From germline, CDR1 is SQVTM and CDR2 ANQGSEA. The CDR3 consists of 11 residues. V gave up 6 bases and J gave up 1 base, with 6 bases separating them. The sample originates from a study of beta chain features in type 1 diabetes. General study points: Across all four CD4+ subsets, people with type 1 diabetes showed modestly shorter TCRB CDR3s.

cDNA synthesis used the whole RNA isolate, giving expressed TCRB sequences. Sequenced by immunoSEQ multiplex PCR; TCRdb stores in-frame clones only, minus some. The repertoire holds under 300,000 clones, roughly 17% seen once, with about 0.08% in the top ten. The clonotype comes from a man aged 25 to 40 with type 1 diabetes. The chain carries TRBV29-1 and TRBJ1-1; no definite D call. Material for sequencing was naive CD4+ T cells from blood. The CDR3 sequence is CSVGPNTEAFF. CDR3 DNA sequence: TGCAGCGTGGGCCCGAACACTGAAGCTTTCTTT.